A selection of T cell receptor beta chains follows, all from one sample in a study of blood T cell repertoires in COVID-19. TCRdb's copy holds only in-frame clones and misses some; the assay was immunoSEQ multiplex PCR. The sample lists about 130,000 clones; 86% were seen once. The sequenced sample was PBMCs or T cells enriched from blood (not recorded which). Receptor source: a woman in her forties or fifties who had recovered from COVID-19. Each CDR3 is given with its conserved first and last residue. The order of the fields is J gene, D gene, V gene, clone size, CDR3 protein, CDR3 DNA. The D gene is left open where the match is weak. Size values are once, few and many counts, or a class for expanded clones, and some rows have none.

>TRBJ1-6|.|TRBV5-6|.
CASSLDGTSSYNSPLHF
TGTGCCAGCAGCTTGGACGGGACAAGCTCCTATAATTCACCCCTCCACTTT
>TRBJ2-7|.|TRBV5-5|.
CASSGGGQKAYEQYF
TGTGCCAGCAGTGGGGGTGGACAGAAAGCCTACGAGCAGTACTTC
>TRBJ2-7|TRBD1|TRBV29-1|.
CSVGTGETYEQYF
TGCAGCGTTGGGACAGGGGAAACCTACGAGCAGTACTTC
>TRBJ2-2|.|TRBV3-1/TRBV3-2|.
CASSQFASDTGELFF
TGTGCCAGCAGCCAATTCGCTAGCGACACCGGGGAGCTGTTTTTT
>TRBJ1-6|TRBD1|TRBV5-8|.
CASSLTAGGNSPLHF
TGTGCCAGCAGCTTGACGGCAGGGGGTAATTCACCCCTCCACTTT
>TRBJ1-2|TRBD1|TRBV2|.
CASSGTGVEGYTF
TGTGCCAGCAGCGGAACAGGGGTTGAAGGCTACACCTTC
>TRBJ2-2|.|TRBV19|.
CASSPRTFFGGELFF
TGTGCCAGTAGTCCCCGGACATTCTTTGGCGGGGAGCTGTTTTTT
>TRBJ2-2|TRBD1|TRBV18|.
CASSPPAGGMVGELFF
TGTGCCAGCTCACCACCAGCAGGGGGAATGGTCGGGGAGCTGTTTTTT
>TRBJ2-5|.|TRBV9|.
CASSVGPDRRETQYF
TGTGCCAGCAGCGTAGGTCCAGACAGAAGGGAGACCCAGTACTTC
>TRBJ1-1|.|TRBV11-2|.
CASSFNLRGENTEAFF
TGTGCCAGCAGCTTCAATCTTCGGGGAGAAAACACTGAAGCTTTCTTT
>TRBJ2-7|.|TRBV11-3|.
CASSPRDNTYEQYF
TGTGCCAGCAGCCCCCGGGACAACACCTACGAGCAGTACTTC
>TRBJ2-1|.|TRBV24-1|.
CATSDVEEQFF
TGTGCCACCAGTGATGTCGAGGAGCAGTTCTTC
>TRBJ2-1|TRBD2|TRBV11-3|.
CASSLDRAGLAGYDEQFF
TGTGCCAGCAGCTTAGATCGGGCGGGGCTAGCGGGGTACGATGAGCAGTTCTTC
>TRBJ1-1|TRBD1|TRBV6-5|.
CASRQGARTEAFF
TGTGCCAGCAGACAGGGGGCGCGGACTGAAGCTTTCTTT
>TRBJ2-5|.|TRBV7-9|.
CASSLRVQETQYF
TGTGCCAGCAGCTTACGAGTGCAAGAGACCCAGTACTTC
>TRBJ2-2|.|TRBV5-1|.
CASSLGGSDRYTGELFF
TGCGCCAGCAGCTTGGGGGGTTCCGACAGGTACACCGGGGAGCTGTTTTTT
>TRBJ1-4|TRBD1|TRBV3-1/TRBV3-2|.
CASTLGQGNEKLFF
TGTGCCAGCACCCTGGGACAGGGGAATGAAAAACTGTTTTTT
>TRBJ1-4|.|TRBV5-1|.
CASTGGGSNEKLFF
TGCGCCAGCACCGGAGGAGGGTCTAATGAAAAACTGTTTTTT
>TRBJ2-7|TRBD1|TRBV3-1/TRBV3-2|.
CASSQAGQGYEQYF
TGTGCCAGCAGCCAAGCGGGACAGGGCTACGAGCAGTACTTC
>TRBJ2-3|TRBD2|TRBV28|.
CAARGGPVDTQYF
TGTGCCGCGCGGGGGGGCCCGGTGGATACGCAGTATTTT
>TRBJ1-2|TRBD1|TRBV4-1|.
CASSQVGQDHYGYTF
TGCGCCAGCAGCCAAGTAGGACAGGACCACTATGGCTACACCTTC
>TRBJ1-5|.|TRBV5-6|.
CASSFFGRNSNQPQHF
TGTGCCAGCAGCTTCTTTGGCAGAAATAGCAATCAGCCCCAGCATTTT
>TRBJ2-1|TRBD2|TRBV5-1|once
CASSSGLAGGHNEQFF
TGCGCCAGCAGCTCGGGACTAGCGGGGGGCCACAATGAGCAGTTCTTC
>TRBJ1-2|TRBD1|TRBV11-3|once
CASSLVGGSGYTF
TGTGCCAGCAGCTTAGTAGGGGGCTCTGGCTACACCTTC
>TRBJ1-6|.|TRBV9|.
CASSVSGQGNSPLHF
TGTGCCAGCAGCGTATCCGGGCAGGGGAACTCACCCCTCCACTTT
>TRBJ1-3|.|TRBV28|.
CAHSESPRNTIYF
TGTGCCCATAGTGAGAGTCCACGAAACACCATATATTTT
>TRBJ2-2|.|TRBV5-1|.
CASSGGQYTGELFF
TGCGCCAGCAGCGGAGGACAGTACACCGGGGAGCTGTTTTTT
>TRBJ1-2|.|TRBV7-2|.
CASSSGGGYTF
TGTGCCAGCAGCTCCGGGGGTGGCTACACCTTC
>TRBJ2-3|.|TRBV4-3|.
CASSQVASGVRRLTDTQYF
TGCGCCAGCAGCCAAGTGGCTTCCGGGGTACGGCGTCTCACAGATACGCAGTATTTT
>TRBJ2-1|TRBD1|TRBV7-3|.
CASRPGQGVFYEQFF
TGTGCCAGCAGACCGGGACAGGGGGTATTTTATGAGCAGTTCTTC
>TRBJ1-5|TRBD1|TRBV29-1|.
CSAFVSDRVTQPQHF
TGCAGCGCCTTTGTTTCGGACAGGGTGACTCAGCCCCAGCATTTT
>TRBJ1-5|.|TRBV10-2|.
CASSEPDQPQHF
TGCGCCAGCAGTGAGCCTGATCAGCCCCAGCATTTT
>TRBJ1-4|TRBD1|TRBV3-1/TRBV3-2|.
CASSSRTGGSNEKLFF
TGTGCCAGCAGCAGCCGGACAGGGGGCTCTAATGAAAAACTGTTTTTT
>TRBJ2-1|TRBD2|TRBV27|.
CASRAASGTSGGGSSYNEQFF
TGTGCCAGCAGAGCCGCCTCAGGGACTAGCGGGGGAGGATCGTCCTACAATGAGCAGTTCTTC
>TRBJ2-7|TRBD1|TRBV5-1|.
CASSTGQGGYHEQYF
TGCGCCAGCAGCACTGGACAGGGGGGGTACCACGAGCAGTACTTC